The source of this T cell receptor beta chain is a study of cytomegalovirus exposure and HLA in healthy donors. PCR employed 60 Vbeta and 13 Jbeta primers. Profiled with immunoSEQ multiplex PCR; TCRdb holds only in-frame clones, not every one. The repertoire holds 130,000 or so clones, around 80% seen once, with 5% to 6.5% in the top ten. Only one count was recorded for this clone. CDR3 length: 16 residues. Germline CDR1 reads MDHEN; CDR2 reads SYDVKM. V trimming: 6 bases; J trimming: 7 bases; junction bases outside the gene matches: 10. Sequencing was performed on PBMCs. The clonotype originates from a man aged 25-40 years in good health and CMV-seronegative. This chain links TRBV28 with TRBJ1-6, with TRBD1 matching 9 bases. For the CDR3, the DNA is TGTGCCAGCAGGGCCCAACAGGGGGCGCAGAATTCACCCCTCCACTTT. The encoded protein is CASRAQQGAQNSPLHF.